This T cell receptor beta chain was identified in a study of cytotoxic CD8 clonotypes in ibrutinib-treated CLL. Study-level background: The response samples were taken once patients had been treated for a median of around eleven months, range 6 to 36.

Repertoires were generated with immunoSEQ multiplex PCR, while TCRdb's copy carries only in-frame clones and drops some. The sample gives about 140,000 clones, 80% of which show up once; approximately 7.6% is in the top ten. Regarding the study as a whole: Public clonotypes occurred uncommonly; on treatment, they contracted or remained stable. Collection times varied between progressing and sustained-remission patients.

The CDR3 is 15 amino acids. From germline, CDR1 is ENHRY and CDR2 SYGVKD. Trimming took 0 bases from V and 5 from J, leaving 11 bases between them. With respect to this clone: Antigen specificity is unknown.

The input for sequencing was PBMCs, taken after 36 months of ibrutinib treatment. The chain combines TRBV10-3 with TRBJ2-1; no definite D call. This clonotype was obtained from a human donor with chronic lymphocytic leukemia. The CDR3 protein is CAISESELHHNEQFF. The CDR3 region has the DNA TGTGCCATCAGTGAGTCTGAGCTGCACCACAATGAGCAGTTCTTC.